The 6 T cell receptor beta chains below all came from one sample that was sequenced in a study of T-cell reconstitution after alpha-beta-depleted transplantation in children. Unique molecular identifiers tagged the TCRbeta library. TCRdb fed the PCR reads into MiXCR, producing one record per CDR3 protein. The profile shows 100,000 or so distinct CDR3 sequences, 6% of them singletons. The sequencing here drew on PBMCs, mostly from graft donor cells, taken 60 days after TCRalphabeta/CD19-depleted stem cell transplant. The receptors here all came from a female patient younger than 10 who had a stem cell transplant for Fanconi anemia, so the T cells may come from the graft donor.

This clonotype was seen many times. V usage is TRBV4-1 and J usage is TRBJ2-5; TRBD1 is a possible D gene (5 bases). V was trimmed by 3 bases and J by 4 bases, leaving 6 bases between them. The CDR3 sequence is 12 residues long. Germline lookup yields CDR1 MGHRA and CDR2 YSYEKL. The CDR3 DNA follows: TGCGCCAGCAGCCACCAGGGAGAGACCCAGTACTTC. This gives the protein CASSHQGETQYF.

In its sample, this clonotype was seen many times. CDR3 region: CASSVFPYYEQYF. CDR3 DNA: TGTGCCAGCAGTGTGTTCCCGTATTACGAGCAGTACTTC. The J gene is TRBJ2-7, the V gene TRBV2; D call uncertain. V lost 4 bases to trimming and J lost 4 bases, with 11 bases between them. Looked up from germline, CDR1 is SNHLY and CDR2 is FYNNEI. The CDR3 consists of 13 residues.

This clonotype was seen ten or more times. The chain carries TRBV12-3 or TRBV12-4 and TRBJ1-6; a possible D gene is TRBD1 (6 bases). Trimming cost V 2 bases and J 6 bases, with 8 bases left between them. The CDR3 runs to 14 residues. In DNA, the CDR3 is TGTGCCAGCAGTTTAAGGGGGATTAATTCACCCCTCCACTTT. Encoded protein: CASSLRGINSPLHF.

This clonotype was recorded a few times. The rearrangement links TRBV7-3 to TRBJ2-5, with D possibly TRBD1 on 6 matching bases. Germline V gene data show CDR1 as SGHTA and CDR2 as FQGTGA. The CDR3 totals 13 residues. The V and J ends lost 1 base and 5 bases respectively, with 8 bases between them. This chain's CDR3 is CASSLNRDETQYF. The CDR3 DNA is TGTGCCAGCAGCTTAAACAGGGACGAGACCCAGTACTTC.

This clonotype showed up many times. This sequence joins TRBV11-2 and TRBJ2-3; 7 nucleotides align to TRBD2. In germline, CDR1 is SGHAT, CDR2 FQNNGV. J gave up 1 base and V 4 bases, and 5 bases lay outside the gene matches. The CDR3 extends over 15 amino acids. In DNA, the CDR3 is TGTGCCAGCAGCTCCCTCCGGGGGGGCACAGATACGCAGTATTTT. It translates to CASSSLRGGTDTQYF.

This clonotype appeared many times. V is TRBV7-4 and J is TRBJ2-1; 8 bases agree with TRBD2. V gave up 1 base and J gave up 0 bases; unmatched junction bases: 5. Germline values: CDR1 SGHVT, CDR2 SQSDAQ. The CDR3 has 17 residues. Here the CDR3 reads CASSLGAGVSSYNEQFF. For the CDR3, the DNA is TGTGCCAGCAGCTTAGGAGCGGGGGTGAGCTCCTACAATGAGCAGTTCTTC. Looking up the rest from reference TRBV7-4 and TRBJ2-1 gives the full variable domain: GAGVSQSPRYKVAKRGRDVALRCDSISGHVTLYWYRQTLGQGSEVLTYSQSDAQRDKSGRPSGRFSAERPERSVSTLKIQRTEQGDSAVYLCASSLGAGVSSYNEQFFGPGTRLTVL.